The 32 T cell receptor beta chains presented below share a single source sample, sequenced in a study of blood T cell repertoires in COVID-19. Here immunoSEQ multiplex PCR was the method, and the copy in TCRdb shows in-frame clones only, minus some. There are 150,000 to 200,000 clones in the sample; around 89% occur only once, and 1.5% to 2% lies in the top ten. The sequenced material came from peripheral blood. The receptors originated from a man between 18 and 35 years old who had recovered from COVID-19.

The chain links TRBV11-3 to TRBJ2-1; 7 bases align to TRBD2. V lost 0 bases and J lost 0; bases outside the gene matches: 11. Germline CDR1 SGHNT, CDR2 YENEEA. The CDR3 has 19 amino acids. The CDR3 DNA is TGTGCCAGCAGCTTAGATGGAACAAGCGGGAACCCCTCCTACAATGAGCAGTTCTTC. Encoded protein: CASSLDGTSGNPSYNEQFF.

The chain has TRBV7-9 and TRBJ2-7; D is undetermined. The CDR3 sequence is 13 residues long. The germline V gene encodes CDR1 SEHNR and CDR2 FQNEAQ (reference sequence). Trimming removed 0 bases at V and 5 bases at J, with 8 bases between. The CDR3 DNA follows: TGTGCCAGCAGCTTAGCCCTAATCCACGAGCAGTACTTC. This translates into CASSLALIHEQYF. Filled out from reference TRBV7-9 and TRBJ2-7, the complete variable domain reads DTGVSQNPRHKITKRGQNVTFRCDPISEHNRLYWYRQTLGQGPEFLTYFQNEAQLEKSRLLSDRFSAERPKGSFSTLEIQRTEQGDSAMYLCASSLALIHEQYFGPGTRLTVT.

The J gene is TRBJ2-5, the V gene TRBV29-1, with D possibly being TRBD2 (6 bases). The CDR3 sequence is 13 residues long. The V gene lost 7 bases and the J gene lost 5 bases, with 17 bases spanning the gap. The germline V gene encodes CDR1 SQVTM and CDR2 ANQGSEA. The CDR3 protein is CSASFVAGETQYF. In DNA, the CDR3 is TGCAGCGCCTCATTCGTGGCGGGGGAGACCCAGTACTTC.

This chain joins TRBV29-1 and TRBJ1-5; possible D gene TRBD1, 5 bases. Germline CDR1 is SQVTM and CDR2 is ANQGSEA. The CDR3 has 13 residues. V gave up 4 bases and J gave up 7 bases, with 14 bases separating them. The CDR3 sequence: CSVGSDPGQPQHF. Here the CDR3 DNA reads TGCAGCGTTGGATCAGATCCAGGGCAGCCCCAGCATTTT.

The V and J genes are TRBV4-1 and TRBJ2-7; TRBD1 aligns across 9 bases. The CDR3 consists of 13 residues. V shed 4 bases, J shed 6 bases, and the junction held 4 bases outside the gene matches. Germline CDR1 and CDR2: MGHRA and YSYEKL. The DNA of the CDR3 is TGCGCCAGCAGCCTACAGGGGGCGGGCGAGCAGTACTTC. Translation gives CASSLQGAGEQYF.

The CDR3 region has the DNA TGTGCCAGCAGTTACGGAAGGAGCTATGGCTACACCTTC. The encoded protein is CASSYGRSYGYTF. V usage is TRBV6-5 and J usage is TRBJ1-2; D call uncertain. There are 13 residues in the CDR3. Germline V gives CDR1 MNHEY, CDR2 SVGAGI. The V gene lost 2 bases and the J gene lost 4 bases, with 8 bases spanning the gap.

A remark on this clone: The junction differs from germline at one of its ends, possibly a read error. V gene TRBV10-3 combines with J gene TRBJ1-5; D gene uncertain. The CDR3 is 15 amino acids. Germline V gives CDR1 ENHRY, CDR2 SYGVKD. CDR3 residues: CAIGENVGNDQPQHF. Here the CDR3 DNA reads TGTGCCATCGGTGAGAACGTCGGGAATGATCAGCCCCAGCATTTT.

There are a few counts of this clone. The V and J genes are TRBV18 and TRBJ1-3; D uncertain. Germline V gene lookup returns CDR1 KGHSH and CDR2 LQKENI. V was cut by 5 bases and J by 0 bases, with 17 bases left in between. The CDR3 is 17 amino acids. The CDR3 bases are TGTGCCAGCTCAAGGATGAATGACGGGTACTCTGGAAACACCATATATTTT. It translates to CASSRMNDGYSGNTIYF.

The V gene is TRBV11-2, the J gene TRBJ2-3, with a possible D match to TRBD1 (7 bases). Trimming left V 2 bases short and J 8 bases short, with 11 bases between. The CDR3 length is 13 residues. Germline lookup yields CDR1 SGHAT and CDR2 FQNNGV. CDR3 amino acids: CASSLIQGGTQYF. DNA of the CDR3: TGTGCCAGCAGCTTAATTCAGGGGGGTACGCAGTATTTT.

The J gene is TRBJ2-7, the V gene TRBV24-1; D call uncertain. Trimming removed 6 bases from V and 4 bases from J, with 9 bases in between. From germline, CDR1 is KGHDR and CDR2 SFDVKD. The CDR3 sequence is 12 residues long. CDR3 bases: TGTGCCACCAGTCGTAACGGGTACGAGCAGTACTTC. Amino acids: CATSRNGYEQYF.

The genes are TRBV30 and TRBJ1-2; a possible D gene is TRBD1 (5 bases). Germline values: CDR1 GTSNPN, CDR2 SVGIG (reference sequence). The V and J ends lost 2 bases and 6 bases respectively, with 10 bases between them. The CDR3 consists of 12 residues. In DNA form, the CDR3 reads TGTGCCTGGAGTTTAGGGGAGGATGGCTACACCTTC. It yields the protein CAWSLGEDGYTF.

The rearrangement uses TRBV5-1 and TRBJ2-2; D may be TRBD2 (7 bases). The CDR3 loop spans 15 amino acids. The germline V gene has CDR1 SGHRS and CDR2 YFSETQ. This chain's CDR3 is CAPRGGRESTGELFF. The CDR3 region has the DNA TGCGCACCCAGGGGAGGGAGGGAGAGCACCGGGGAGCTGTTTTTT.

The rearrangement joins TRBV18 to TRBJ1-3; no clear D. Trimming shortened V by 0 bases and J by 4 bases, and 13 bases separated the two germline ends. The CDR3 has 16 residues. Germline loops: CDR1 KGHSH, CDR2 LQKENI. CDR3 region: CASSPPSGRGGNTIYF. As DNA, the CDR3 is TGTGCCAGCTCACCACCCTCTGGGCGGGGAGGAAACACCATATATTTT.

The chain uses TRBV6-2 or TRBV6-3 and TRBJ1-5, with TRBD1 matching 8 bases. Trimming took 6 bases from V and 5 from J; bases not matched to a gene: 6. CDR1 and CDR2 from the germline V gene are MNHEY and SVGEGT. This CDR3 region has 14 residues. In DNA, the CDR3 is TGTGCCAGCAGCCTCGGGACAGGCGATCAGCCCCAGCATTTT. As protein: CASSLGTGDQPQHF.

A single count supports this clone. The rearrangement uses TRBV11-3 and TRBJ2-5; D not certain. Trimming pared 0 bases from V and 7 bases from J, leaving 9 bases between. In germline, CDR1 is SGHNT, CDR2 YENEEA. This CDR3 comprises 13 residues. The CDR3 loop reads CASSLERVGTQYF. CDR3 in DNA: TGTGCCAGCAGCTTAGAACGGGTCGGGACCCAGTACTTC.

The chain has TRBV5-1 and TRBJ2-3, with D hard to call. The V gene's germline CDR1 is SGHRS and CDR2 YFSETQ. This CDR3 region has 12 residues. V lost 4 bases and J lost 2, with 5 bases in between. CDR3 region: CASSLPTDTQYF. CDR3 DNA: TGCGCCAGCAGCCTCCCCACAGATACGCAGTATTTT. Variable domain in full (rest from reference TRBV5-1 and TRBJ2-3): KAGVTQTPRYLIKTRGQQVTLSCSPISGHRSVSWYQQTPGQGLQFLFEYFSETQRNKGNFPGRFSGRQFSNSRSEMNVSTLELGDSALYLCASSLPTDTQYFGPGTRLTVL.

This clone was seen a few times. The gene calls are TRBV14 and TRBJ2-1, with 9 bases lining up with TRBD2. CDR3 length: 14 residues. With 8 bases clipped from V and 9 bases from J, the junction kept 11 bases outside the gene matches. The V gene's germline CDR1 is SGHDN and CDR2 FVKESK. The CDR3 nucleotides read TGTGCCAGCGGAACCGGGACTAGCTCATCTGAGCAGTTCTTC. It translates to CASGTGTSSSEQFF.

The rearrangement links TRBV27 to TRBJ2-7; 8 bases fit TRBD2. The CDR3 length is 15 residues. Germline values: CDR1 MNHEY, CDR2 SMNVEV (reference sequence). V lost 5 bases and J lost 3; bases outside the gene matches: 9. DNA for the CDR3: TGTGCCAGCAGTCCCTCACTAGCGGAAGGCTACGAGCAGTACTTC. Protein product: CASSPSLAEGYEQYF.

In DNA, the CDR3 is TGCAGCGTTGAGGTGGCGGGGCTGTACACTGAAGCTTTCTTT. Amino acids: CSVEVAGLYTEAFF. This chain joins TRBV29-1 and TRBJ1-1, with a weak D call TRBD1 (5 bases). This CDR3 has 14 residues. Trimming cost V 3 bases and J 3 bases, with 14 bases left between them. CDR1 SQVTM and CDR2 ANQGSEA come from the germline V gene.

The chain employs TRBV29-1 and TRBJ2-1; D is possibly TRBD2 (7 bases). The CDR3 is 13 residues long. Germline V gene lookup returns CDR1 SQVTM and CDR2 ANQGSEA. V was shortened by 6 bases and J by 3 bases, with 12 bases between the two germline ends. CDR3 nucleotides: TGCAGCGTGCTGAGGGGGGGCTACAATGAGCAGTTCTTC. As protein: CSVLRGGYNEQFF.

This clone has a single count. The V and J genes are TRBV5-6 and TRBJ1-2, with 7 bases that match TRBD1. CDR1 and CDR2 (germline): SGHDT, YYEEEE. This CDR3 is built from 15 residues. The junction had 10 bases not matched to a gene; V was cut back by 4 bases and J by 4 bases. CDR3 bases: TGTGCCAGCAGCCCTGGACAGGCGTTCTTCTATGGCTACACCTTC. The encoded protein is CASSPGQAFFYGYTF.

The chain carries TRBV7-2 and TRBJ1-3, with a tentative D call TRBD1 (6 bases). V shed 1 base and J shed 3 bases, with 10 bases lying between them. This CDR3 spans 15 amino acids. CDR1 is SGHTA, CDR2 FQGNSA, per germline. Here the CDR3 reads CASSLGPRGGNTIYF. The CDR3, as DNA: TGTGCCAGCAGCTTAGGTCCCAGGGGTGGAAACACCATATATTTT.

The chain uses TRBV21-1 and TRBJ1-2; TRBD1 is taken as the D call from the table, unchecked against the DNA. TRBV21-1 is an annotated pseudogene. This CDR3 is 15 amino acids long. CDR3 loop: CASTQIQGPLYGYTF. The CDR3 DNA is TGTGCCAGCACCCAAATACAGGGACCCCTCTATGGCTACACCTTC.

Written as DNA, the CDR3 is TGTGCCAGCAGCTTAAATCAGGGGCCGGTCAATGAGCAGTTCTTC. It translates to CASSLNQGPVNEQFF. The gene calls are TRBV7-6 and TRBJ2-1; D might be TRBD1 (6 bases). CDR3 length: 15 amino acids. The germline V gene has CDR1 SGHVS and CDR2 FNYEAQ. The V gene lost 2 bases and the J gene lost 6 bases, with 14 bases spanning the gap.

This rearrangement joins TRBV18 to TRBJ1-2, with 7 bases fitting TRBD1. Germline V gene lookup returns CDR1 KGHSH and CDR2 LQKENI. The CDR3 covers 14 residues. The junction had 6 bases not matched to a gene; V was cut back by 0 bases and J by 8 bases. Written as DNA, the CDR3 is TGTGCCAGCTCACCACCTGACAGGGTAAGAGGCTACACCTTC. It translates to CASSPPDRVRGYTF.

CDR3 protein: CASRARLSTGELFF. The CDR3 nucleotides are TGTGCCAGCAGAGCCCGGTTGTCCACCGGGGAGCTGTTTTTT. This chain links TRBV27 with TRBJ2-2; D gene ambiguous. This CDR3 is 14 amino acids long. Trimming shortened V by 6 bases and J by 4 bases, and 12 bases separated the two germline ends. Germline CDR1 is MNHEY and CDR2 is SMNVEV (reference sequence).

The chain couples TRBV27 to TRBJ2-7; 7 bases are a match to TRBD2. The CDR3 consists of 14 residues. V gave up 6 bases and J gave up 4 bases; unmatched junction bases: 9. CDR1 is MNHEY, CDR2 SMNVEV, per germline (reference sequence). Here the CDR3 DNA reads TGTGCCAGCAGCCGAGGACTAGGTGGATACGAGCAGTACTTC. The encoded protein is CASSRGLGGYEQYF.

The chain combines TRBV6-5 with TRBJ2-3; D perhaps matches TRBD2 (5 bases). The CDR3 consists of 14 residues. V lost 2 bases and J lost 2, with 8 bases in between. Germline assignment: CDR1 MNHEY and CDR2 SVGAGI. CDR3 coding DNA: TGTGCCAGCAGTTACCGGGATTTCACAGATACGCAGTATTTT. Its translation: CASSYRDFTDTQYF.

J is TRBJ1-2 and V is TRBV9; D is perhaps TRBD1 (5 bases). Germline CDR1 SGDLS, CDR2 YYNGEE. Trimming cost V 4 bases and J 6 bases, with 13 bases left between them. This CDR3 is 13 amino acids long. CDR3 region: CASSPPGGNGYTF. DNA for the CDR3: TGTGCCAGCAGCCCGCCGGGGGGGAATGGCTACACCTTC. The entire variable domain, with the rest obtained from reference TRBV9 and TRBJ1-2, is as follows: DSGVTQTPKHLITATGQRVTLRCSPRSGDLSVYWYQQSLDQGLQFLIQYYNGEERAKGNILERFSAQQFPDLHSELNLSSLELGDSALYFCASSPPGGNGYTFGSGTRLTVV.

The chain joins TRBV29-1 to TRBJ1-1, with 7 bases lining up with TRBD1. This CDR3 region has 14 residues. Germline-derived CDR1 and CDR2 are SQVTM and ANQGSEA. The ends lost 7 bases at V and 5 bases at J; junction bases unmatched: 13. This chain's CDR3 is CSALPNRGGTEAFF. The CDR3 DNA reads TGCAGCGCACTTCCAAACAGGGGCGGTACTGAAGCTTTCTTT.

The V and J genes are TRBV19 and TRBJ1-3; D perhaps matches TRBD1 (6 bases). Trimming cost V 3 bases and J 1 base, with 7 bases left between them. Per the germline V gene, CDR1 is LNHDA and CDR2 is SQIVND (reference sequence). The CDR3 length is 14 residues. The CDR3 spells CASSITGSGNTIYF. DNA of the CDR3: TGTGCCAGTAGTATTACAGGGTCTGGAAACACCATATATTTT.

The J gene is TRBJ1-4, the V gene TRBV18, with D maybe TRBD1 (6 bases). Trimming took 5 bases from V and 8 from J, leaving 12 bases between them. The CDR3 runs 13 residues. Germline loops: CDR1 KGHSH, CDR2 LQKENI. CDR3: CASSGGGGEKLFF. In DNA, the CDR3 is TGTGCCAGCTCAGGGGGCGGAGGCGAAAAACTGTTTTTT.